These 18 T cell receptor beta chains originate from one sample sequenced in a study of cytomegalovirus exposure and HLA in healthy donors. This table comes from immunoSEQ multiplex PCR, and its TCRdb copy is limited to in-frame clones, with some not included. The repertoire holds about 98,000 clones, with about 90% as singletons. The specimen sequenced was PBMCs. All receptors derive from a man younger than 35 in good health and CMV-seropositive.

This clone was detected only once. The rearrangement links TRBV28 to TRBJ2-2, with a weak D call TRBD2 (6 bases). Germline CDR1 reads MDHEN; CDR2 reads SYDVKM. This CDR3 is 12 amino acids long. V was cut by 8 bases and J by 5 bases, with 9 bases left in between. The CDR3 region is CASPSGTGELFF. The CDR3 DNA reads TGTGCCAGCCCCAGCGGGACCGGGGAGCTGTTTTTT.

This clone has only one observation. The chain links TRBV6-1 to TRBJ1-2; 10 bases align to TRBD1. In germline, CDR1 is MNHNS, CDR2 SASEGT. This CDR3 has 15 residues. V was clipped by 2 bases and J by 7 bases; unmatched bases: 7. The CDR3 bases are TGTGCCAGCAGTGAACATGACGACAGGGGGCCTGGCTACACCTTC. It specifies CASSEHDDRGPGYTF.

The V gene is TRBV19, the J gene TRBJ2-3, with D possibly matching TRBD1 (6 bases). The CDR3 has 14 amino acids. Germline CDR1 LNHDA, CDR2 SQIVND (reference sequence). V was cut by 6 bases and J by 0 bases, with 10 bases left in between. The CDR3 loop reads CASRGGPSTDTQYF. The CDR3, as DNA: TGTGCCAGTAGAGGGGGTCCAAGCACAGATACGCAGTATTTT.

The CDR3 is CSVEPSAYNEQFF. CDR3 bases: TGCAGCGTTGAGCCTAGCGCTTACAATGAGCAGTTCTTC. This sequence joins TRBV29-1 and TRBJ2-1; tentative D call: TRBD2 (6 bases). CDR1 is SQVTM, CDR2 ANQGSEA, per germline. This CDR3 comprises 13 residues. V dropped 3 bases and J dropped 4 bases, with 10 bases sitting between them.

The rearrangement joins TRBV5-1 to TRBJ1-1; possibly TRBD1 for D (5 bases). Trimming removed 6 bases from V and 3 bases from J, with 15 bases in between. CDR1 is SGHRS and CDR2 is YFSETQ in the germline V gene. The length of the CDR3 is 14 residues. CDR3 nucleotides: TGCGCCAGCAACAGCGAAACAGGCTACACTGAAGCTTTCTTT. Its translation is CASNSETGYTEAFF.

This clone was counted a single time. The V call is TRBV11-2, the J call TRBJ2-7; D is possibly TRBD1 (5 bases). The CDR3 has 14 amino acids. Germline loops: CDR1 SGHAT, CDR2 FQNNGV. V lost 4 bases, J lost 2 bases, and 12 bases lay in between. For the CDR3, the DNA is TGTGCCAGCAGCTCACAGACAGCAACCTACGAGCAGTACTTC. As protein: CASSSQTATYEQYF.

The chain combines TRBV7-9 with TRBJ1-2; D is unresolved. Trimming took off 0 bases at V and 0 bases at J, with 5 bases between the two ends. The CDR3 is 14 amino acids. The germline gives CDR1 SEHNR, CDR2 FQNEAQ (reference sequence). Here the CDR3 DNA reads TGTGCCAGCAGCTTAGCCTCAGCTAACTATGGCTACACCTTC. Protein sequence: CASSLASANYGYTF.

This chain joins TRBV5-6 and TRBJ2-5, with 10 bases fitting TRBD1. CDR3 size: 18 residues. Trimming at V came to 0 bases and at J to 2 bases, leaving 10 bases not matched to a gene. Per germline, CDR1 SGHDT and CDR2 YYEEEE. This CDR3 is CASSLGLRTGGDQETQYF. CDR3 nucleotide sequence: TGTGCCAGCAGCTTGGGGCTCCGGACAGGGGGGGATCAAGAGACCCAGTACTTC.

CDR3 sequence: CASSLGDISYEQYF. In DNA, the CDR3 is TGTGCCAGCAGCTTGGGGGACATCTCCTACGAGCAGTACTTC. The rearrangement joins TRBV7-9 to TRBJ2-7, with D possibly matching TRBD1 (6 bases). CDR1 and CDR2 from the germline V gene are SEHNR and FQNEAQ (reference sequence). Deletions cut 3 bases from V and 0 bases from J, with 9 bases between. The CDR3 is 14 amino acids.

This chain links TRBV6-1 with TRBJ1-2, with D possibly TRBD1 on 5 matching bases. With 4 bases removed from V and 3 bases from J, the gap between germline ends came to 9 bases. The CDR3 runs 13 residues. Germline V gene sequence: CDR1 MNHNS, CDR2 SASEGT. The CDR3 loop is CASSGGVDYGYTF. CDR3 DNA: TGTGCCAGCAGTGGGGGGGTTGACTATGGCTACACCTTC.

This clone was observed a single time. Other DNA sequences in this sample translate to the same CDR3. The chain employs TRBV7-8 and TRBJ2-7; possibly TRBD1 for D (6 bases). V gave up 4 bases and J gave up 6 bases, with 16 bases separating them. Germline CDR1 reads SGHVS; CDR2 reads FQNEAQ. The CDR3 contains 14 residues. CDR3 amino acids: CASSSLQGQTEQYF. In DNA form, the CDR3 reads TGTGCCAGCAGCTCTCTACAAGGACAGACCGAGCAGTACTTC.

This clone was detected a few times. The chain employs TRBV18 and TRBJ1-1; 8 nucleotides agree with TRBD1. V trimming: 6 bases; J trimming: 5 bases; junction bases outside the gene matches: 5. Germline loops: CDR1 KGHSH, CDR2 LQKENI. The length of the CDR3 is 13 residues. The DNA for the CDR3 is TGTGCCAGCTCCGACCAGGGGGCTACTGAAGCTTTCTTT. Translating it yields CASSDQGATEAFF.

This sequence joins TRBV11-3 and TRBJ2-3; TRBD2 aligns across 7 bases. Germline CDR1 and CDR2: SGHNT and YENEEA. The CDR3 runs to 14 residues. Unmatched junction bases numbered 2, after V lost 4 bases and J lost 1 base. The CDR3 nucleotides are TGTGCCAGCAGCTGGACTAGGGGCACAGATACGCAGTATTTT. This codes for CASSWTRGTDTQYF.

This clone was observed a few times. J is TRBJ1-2 and V is TRBV7-9; maybe TRBD1 (6 bases). This CDR3 contains 14 residues. The germline gives CDR1 SEHNR, CDR2 FQNEAQ (reference sequence). V lost 5 bases and J lost 4, with 14 bases in between. The CDR3 reads CASSPTDSSYGYTF. DNA for the CDR3: TGTGCCAGCAGCCCAACGGACAGCAGCTATGGCTACACCTTC.

This chain uses TRBV7-8 with TRBJ1-2, with D possibly matching TRBD1 (6 bases). Per the germline V gene, CDR1 is SGHVS and CDR2 is FQNEAQ. The CDR3 has 14 amino acids. V lost 5 bases to trimming and J lost 0 bases, with 10 bases between them. Here the CDR3 DNA reads TGTGCCAGCAGCGCGGACAGCACTAACTATGGCTACACCTTC. Translation: CASSADSTNYGYTF.

This clone appeared a few times. The CDR3 DNA is TGTGCTAGTGCAGCGGGAGGAAACTACAATGAGCAGTTCTTC. Translated: CASAAGGNYNEQFF. The J gene is TRBJ2-1, the V gene TRBV12-5; 9 bases line up with TRBD2. Per the germline V gene, CDR1 is LGHNT and CDR2 is FRNRAP. The J segment lost 3 bases and the V segment lost 7 bases, leaving 4 bases of the junction unmatched. The CDR3 length is 14 residues. The full variable domain, completed using reference TRBV12-5 and TRBJ2-1, is DARVTQTPRHKVTEMGQEVTMRCQPILGHNTVFWYRQTMMQGLELLAYFRNRAPLDDSGMPKDRFSAEMPDATLATLKIQPSEPRDSAVYFCASAAGGNYNEQFFGPGTRLTVL.

V and J are TRBV28 and TRBJ2-7; 9 bases are a match to TRBD2. The germline V gene encodes CDR1 MDHEN and CDR2 SYDVKM. V shed 7 bases, J shed 3 bases, and the junction held 4 bases outside the gene matches. The CDR3 runs to 13 residues. For the CDR3, the DNA is TGTGCCAGCACAGATAGCGGGAGCTACGAGCAGTACTTC. This sequence encodes CASTDSGSYEQYF.

CDR3 loop: CASSLWGGQETYEQYF. The CDR3 nucleotides are TGCGCCAGCAGCTTGTGGGGGGGACAGGAGACGTACGAGCAGTACTTC. The V gene is TRBV5-1, the J gene TRBJ2-7, with D perhaps TRBD1 (8 bases). Trimming shortened V by 1 base and J by 4 bases, and 18 bases separated the two germline ends. There are 16 residues in the CDR3. In germline, CDR1 is SGHRS, CDR2 YFSETQ.